This T cell receptor (beta chain) was profiled in a study of blood T cell repertoires in COVID-19 (TCRdb year 2020). At the level of the whole study: Samples covering the acute and convalescent phases of COVID-19 were provided by collaborators in the United States, Italy and Spain. The material from the prospective study consisted of cDNA or gDNA derived from T cells, B-cell-depleted T cells, or PBMCs. Deeply sampled blood TCRbeta repertoires from subjects exposed to, actively infected with, or recovered from COVID-19 were included in the dataset. The repertoires were made available in a free public database intended to serve as a resource for research on the immune response to SARS-CoV-2. Samples came from the ongoing ImmuneRACE study (first 160 participants) plus 1,254 subjects from 6 global collaborators. Nearly every sample came with metadata listing a de-identified subject ID, COVID-19 status, age in years and sex. Where HLA class I and class II types were available, the types were taken from metadata supplied by the sample provider, not from assay-based typing. Overall study outcomes, separate from this receptor: The amount of clinical and demographic metadata varied by source and participant and was provided uncurated.

With respect to this clone: It has no known antigen specificity. Base qualities are not provided; no much larger clone lies one nucleotide away.

The immunoSEQ Assay, a bias-controlled multiplex PCR, was used to amplify TCRbeta CDR3 regions from genomic DNA. The published analysis was carried out like this. The number of nucleated cells in each sample was estimated from the amplification of reference gene primers within the assay. To quantify the absolute abundance of each unique TCRbeta CDR3 rearrangement, sequence reads were collapsed and filtered. For each sample, productive Simpson clonality was calculated as the square root of Simpson's diversity index across productive rearrangements. The table comes from immuneACCESS by way of TCRdb, which keeps in-frame sequences with V and J called. Part of the clones is missing from these tables; in studies checked, under half for an unresolved V gene and the rest for unknown reasons. V, J and clone size reflect that table, while D and trimming were determined from the DNA. This sample is represented by 200,000 to 300,000 clones; approximately 85% of them were singletons. The ten largest account for approximately 5% of the sample.

Sequences LGHDT (CDR1) and YNNKEL (CDR2) are obtained from the germline V gene (reference sequence). From V the trimming removes 4 bases and from J it removes 1 base, while the gene matches leave 5 bases of the junction unaccounted for. The CDR3 has 16 amino acids, counting the end cysteine and phenylalanine. The CDR3 DNA has 48 bases and is translated from base 1. At one collaborating source in Seattle, patients were enrolled during active infection and were followed longitudinally through the course of disease. Each collaborating institution followed its own protocols to collect whole blood in K2EDTA tubes. For TCRbeta analysis, collaborator samples were shipped as frozen whole blood, as isolated PBMCs, or as DNA extracted from either sample type.

The receptor chain draws on TRBV3-1 (or the pseudogene TRBV3-2) and TRBJ2-1; TRBD1 aligns with 9 central bases. Sample: peripheral blood. This TCR was sampled from a woman over 75 with COVID-19, enrolled during active disease. CDR3 loop: CASSPLGTGSYNEQFF. In nucleotides, the sequence is TGTGCCAGCAGCCCTCTCGGGACAGGGTCCTACAATGAGCAGTTCTTC.